This T cell receptor beta chain was identified during a study of cytomegalovirus exposure and HLA in healthy donors. Remarks on this clone: Its antigen is undetermined.

PCR primers comprised 60 Vbeta and 13 Jbeta primers. Clones were sequenced by immunoSEQ multiplex PCR, and TCRdb holds only the in-frame ones, with some missing. The sample gives 150,000 to 200,000 clones, around 63% of which show up once; less than 5% is in the top ten. Regarding the study as a whole: A list of 164 TCR beta chains associated with cytomegalovirus was given.

Trimming cost V 5 bases and J 4 bases; bases outside gene matches: 7. The CDR3 is made up of 17 amino acids. Germline CDR1 reads SGHNT; CDR2 reads YENEEA. The chain has TRBV11-3 and TRBJ2-1; TRBD2 aligns across 14 bases. Sequenced: PBMCs. The sequence came from a woman aged 18-35 years in good health and CMV-seropositive. The DNA for the CDR3 is TGTGCCAGCAGCGTGGGGACTAGCGGGAGTAGGTACAATGAGCAGTTCTTC. This encodes CASSVGTSGSRYNEQFF.